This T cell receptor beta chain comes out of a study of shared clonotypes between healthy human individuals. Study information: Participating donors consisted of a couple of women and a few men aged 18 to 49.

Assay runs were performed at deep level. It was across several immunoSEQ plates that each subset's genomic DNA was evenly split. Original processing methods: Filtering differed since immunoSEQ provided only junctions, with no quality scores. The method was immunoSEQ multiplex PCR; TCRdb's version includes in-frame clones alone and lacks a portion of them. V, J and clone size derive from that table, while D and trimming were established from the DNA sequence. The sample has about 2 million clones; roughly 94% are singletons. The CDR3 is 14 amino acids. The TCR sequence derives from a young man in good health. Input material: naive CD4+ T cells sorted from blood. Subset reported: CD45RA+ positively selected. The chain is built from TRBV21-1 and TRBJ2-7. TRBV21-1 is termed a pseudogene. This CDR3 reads CASSKGVPSYEQYF. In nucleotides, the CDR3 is TGTGCCAGCAGCAAGGGGGTTCCCTCCTACGAGCAGTACTTC.